The entry below gives a single T cell receptor (beta chain) sequence along with its context. The count of this clone is one. No cognate antigen has been identified for it. Per-base qualities were not stored, and no clone one base away is much larger. Library creation used the immunoSEQ multiplex PCR assay. A mixture of 60 forward primers for TCR Vbeta segments and 13 reverse primers for TCR Jbeta segments was used in the multiplex PCR. A multiplex PCR assay on genomic DNA amplified the CDR3 region of rearranged TCR beta genes. The Illumina HiSeq System was used to sequence the amplified TCR beta libraries as 87-base-pair reads. In the paper's pipeline: A later analysis counted approximately 74 million unique TCR beta chains across the 600 to 850 repertoires, and some 12 million of these chains were shared by at least two donors. Raw reads were error-corrected and collapsed into unique sequences with a nearest-neighbor algorithm that merged closely related sequences to remove PCR and sequencing errors. CDR3 sequences were aligned to IMGT reference sequences to assign V, D and J gene segments. For a sequence to be retained, a match of at least six nucleotides was required to both a V gene segment and a J gene segment. Rearrangements were classified as productive when the CDR3 lacked stop codons and remained in frame with V and J, and all other rearrangements were classified as non-productive. CDR3 was defined according to IMGT convention as the region running from the second conserved V-encoded cysteine to the conserved J-encoded phenylalanine. The earlier analysis of about 500 of the donors excluded sequences that lacked an unambiguous match to a single V gene segment. An earlier analysis of 587 of the donors called V segments functional above 56.7% productive rearrangements and segregating when the between-donor standard deviation exceeded 5%. A statistical classification framework was built for diagnosing cytomegalovirus status from the catalog of TCR beta chain sequences. In a later analysis, TCR nucleotide sequences were compared against IMGT/GENE-DB human TR gene sequences so that V and J genes could be assigned. A later analysis assigned CDR3 sequences and most-parsimonious VDJ recombination scenarios with the TCRdist pipeline. In a later analysis, each TCR beta chain was defined by its CDR3 amino acid sequence together with its V-gene family, and reads lacking a unique V-gene family were excluded. In a later analysis, around 650 highly shared, low-generation-probability nucleotide sequences were removed to address suspected cross-contamination and a sequencing artifact. For each public chain, a later analysis derived a clonal expansion index from normalized ranks of inferred template counts within each repertoire. In a later analysis, generation probabilities were computed using a VDJ recombination model fitted to out-of-frame rearrangements, and the results were checked against IGoR. In a later analysis, hypergeometric tests were used to score TCR-TCR, TCR-HLA and TCR-CMV co-occurrence, with a repertoire-size bias correction applied to TCR pairs. In a later analysis, false discovery rates were estimated by permuting HLA or CMV assignments 20 times. In a later analysis, co-occurring TCRs were grouped with DBSCAN, and TCRdist sequence similarity was added when clustering was performed within HLA-allele-positive subsets. Repertoires with fewer than 30,000 or more than 120,000 public chains were left out of co-occurrence clustering, as were a few repertoires with anomalous nucleotide sharing. As stored in TCRdb, this immuneACCESS dataset retains in-frame rearrangements with V and J assigned. A fraction of the clones does not appear; measured against another copy, unresolved V genes explain less than half of the discrepancy, and the remainder lacks a known reason. Clone size and the V and J calls come from that table; the DNA yielded D and trimming. Counted in this sample were approximately 150,000 clones; around 84% of them appeared once. More than 2% of the sample is held by the ten biggest clonotypes.

The cohort comprised 670 or so healthy bone marrow donors. Cohort members were all nominally healthy when sampled, although unrecorded immune exposures were likely present. The donor was CMV seronegative and was included in the group of 352 seronegative cohort members. A peripheral blood sample was provided by each donor, and peripheral blood mononuclear cells were used for TCR beta sequencing. The Qiagen DNeasy Blood Extraction Kit was used to extract genomic DNA from the blood cell samples. The sample is drawn from a study of cytomegalovirus exposure and HLA in healthy donors (dated by TCRdb to 2015 to 2018). With regard to the full study: In an earlier analysis of roughly 590 of the donors, 250 to 350 Gb of sequence data and about 110 million unique TCR beta sequences from roughly 200 million T cells were reported. Rather than using new phenotypic data, the later analysis identified candidate immune exposures from TCR beta sequences and from how often those sequences occurred across donors. A handful of DR-DQ haplotypes were treated as single units for association and clustering because of strong linkage in the cohort. To decide whether each TCR beta V gene segment behaved as functional or pseudogenic, an earlier analysis of some 570 of the donors relied on high-throughput TCR beta sequencing. Around 330 gigabases of sequencing data and approximately 92 million unique TCR sequences made up an early release that covered fewer than 650 HLA-typed donors. A separate validation cohort of approximately 130 different subjects was used in addition to the roughly 720-subject first cohort. In a later genetic analysis, genome-wide SNP genotypes for about three fifths of the 666 donors were used, and that subset was treated as a discovery cohort. A later analysis re-analyzed previously published TCR beta repertoires from 550 to 700 donors and added high-resolution HLA genotyping to study TCR occurrence patterns. High-throughput TCR immunosequencing, statistical association of individual TCRs with disease status, and machine learning were combined to predict cytomegalovirus infection status. Across some 400 genotyped donors of the cohort, an average of roughly 250,000 unique TCR beta nucleotide sequences per donor were sequenced, and roughly 20% of those sequences were non-productive. All discovery cohort repertoires had been generated using a single sequencing platform. The study was designed to test whether signatures of past pathogen exposure could be identified by cataloging public T cell receptors. Donor age, sex, ethnicity and CMV serostatus were compiled together with the repertoire data. The number of typed donors differed by locus: about 620-630 for A, B, C, DRB1 and DQB1; 522 for DQA1; 606 for DPA1; and around 470 for DPB1. Of the 300 to 500 genotyped donors, more than 75% were placed in the genetic ancestry cluster associated with self-reported Caucasian donors. The study used immunosequencing to profile the T cell repertoires of 600 to 850 subjects and linked those repertoires to cytomegalovirus serostatus. Both class I and class II loci were covered by HLA typing, at four-digit resolution.

V was cut back by 7 bases and J by 2 bases, leaving a gap of 13 bases between them. The CDR3 covers 14 residues, taking in both the cysteine and the phenylalanine. Only the CDR3 DNA is retained, 42 bases long and in frame from the first base. Looking up the germline V gene yields CDR1 MDHEN and CDR2 SYDVKM. Here is what the overall study found, with its caveats: A group of highly shared sequence variants was considered likely to be a technical artifact of the sequencing pipeline. An association between a missense DCLRE1C variant and V-gene and J-gene trimming of TCR beta chains was found in a later genetic analysis and replicated in an independent cohort. The authors suggested that the approach could potentially be generalized to other disease states and immunological phenotypes. A further reported finding was that TCR beta sequences accurately predicted the HLA-A and HLA-B alleles for most subjects in the first cohort. Most TCR sequences were observed very rarely across donors, whereas some public TCRs were present in many individuals. Broadly in line with IMGT annotations, most TCR beta V segments showed up in productive rearrangements about 90% or about 30% of the time in an earlier analysis of approximately 640 of the donors. Assigning TCR associations to individual alleles was difficult when HLA alleles, especially DR and DQ, strongly co-occurred. Specific HLA alleles were associated with 15,000 to 20,000 TCR beta sequences at a false discovery rate of 0.05 in a later analysis. Roughly uniform sequencing depth across donors was assumed in presence/absence analyses, although this assumption may not hold. Because counts were too low, roughly 16 rarely observed V segments, including chromosome 9 orphons, were left out of the earlier analysis of a few hundred of the donors. CMV serostatus was the only immune exposure information available for the cohort. The cohort was sequenced for TCR beta chains only, and without alpha or paired-chain data the features that could be detected were limited. In vitro tests confirmed that a few of the cytomegalovirus-associated TCR beta chains recognize cytomegalovirus antigens. In a later analysis, TCR association rates were found to vary across HLA loci, with the most associated TCRs seen for DRB1 alleles and the fewest for HLA-C alleles. According to a later analysis, most CMV-associated TCR beta chains appeared to be HLA-restricted, and the HLA associations seemed to be driven largely by CMV exposure. A later genetic analysis reported fewer N-insertions in productive TCRs among donors in an Asian-associated ancestry cluster than the approximately 700-donor mean. A later analysis found that HLA-associated TCR beta chains were more clonally expanded and had lower generation probabilities than equally common non-associated chains. According to a later analysis, parvovirus B19, influenza, CMV and Epstein-Barr virus appeared linked to several top co-occurrence clusters. The classifier was reported to diagnose cytomegalovirus status with high specificity and sensitivity in both the original and validation cohorts. Some IMGT-functional V segments, including TRBV6-2 and TRBV6-3, could not be told apart with the 87-base-pair reads, so those segments were excluded. A total of about 180 TCR beta chains were listed by the study as associated with cytomegalovirus. Linkage disequilibrium might explain the correlated functional status among segregating V segments, but an unknown experimental factor could not be excluded. Because HLA typing was missing for some donors at each locus, association tests included only the typed subset.

The rearrangement combines TRBV28 with TRBJ2-3, with TRBD1 as a weak D call on 6 bases. Sequences were obtained from PBMCs. The TCR originated in a boy aged 2-9 years in good health and CMV-seronegative. The sequenced DNA is TGTGCCAGCAACAGGGTCGGGGTCACAGATACGCAGTATTTT. Its translation reads: CASNRVGVTDTQYF. With the rest looked up from the reference TRBV28 and TRBJ2-3 genes rather than sequenced, the full variable domain is DVKVTQSSRYLVKRTGEKVFLECVQDMDHENMFWYRQDPGLGLRLIYFSYDVKMKEKGDIPEGYSVSREKKERFSLILESASTNQTSMYLCASNRVGVTDTQYFGPGTRLTVL.